Listed below are T cell receptor beta chains from one sample, sequenced in a study of cytomegalovirus exposure and HLA in healthy donors. Here immunoSEQ multiplex PCR was the method, and the copy in TCRdb shows in-frame clones only, minus some. The sample includes approximately 100,000 clones, approximately 94% of them seen just once. Sequenced sample: PBMCs. Receptors were obtained from a woman in her 30s in good health and CMV-seropositive. Both conserved end residues are part of each CDR3. Fields, in order: J gene, clone size, D gene, V gene, CDR3 DNA, CDR3 protein. The D gene is left open where the match is weak. Only some rows state a clone size, as once, few, many or a class for expanded clones.

J: TRBJ1-2; size: .; D: .; V: TRBV19; DNA: TGTGCCAGTACTCCGGGGGGGACTAACTATGGCTACACCTTC; CDR3: CASTPGGTNYGYTF
J: TRBJ2-3; size: .; D: .; V: TRBV19; DNA: TGTGCCAGTAGTATAGGGGGGCATACGCAGTATTTT; CDR3: CASSIGGHTQYF
J: TRBJ1-4; size: .; D: .; V: TRBV4-3; DNA: TGCGCCAGCAGCCACTCGACTGCAACTAATGAAAAACTGTTTTTT; CDR3: CASSHSTATNEKLFF
J: TRBJ2-7; size: .; D: .; V: TRBV5-1; DNA: TGCGCCAGCAGCCTCGGAGTCTCCTACGAGCAGTACTTC; CDR3: CASSLGVSYEQYF
J: TRBJ2-1; size: .; D: TRBD2; V: TRBV19; DNA: TGTGCCAGTAGTATTTTCGATAGCGGGAGGAATGAGCAGTTCTTC; CDR3: CASSIFDSGRNEQFF
J: TRBJ2-6; size: .; D: .; V: TRBV10-1; DNA: TGCGCCAGCAGTGAGTCGGACAACTCTGGGGCCAACGTCCTGACTTTC; CDR3: CASSESDNSGANVLTF
J: TRBJ2-1; size: .; D: TRBD1; V: TRBV11-3; DNA: TGTGCCAGCAGCATCGACAGGGGGCTCGGTGAGCAGTTCTTC; CDR3: CASSIDRGLGEQFF
J: TRBJ1-1; size: .; D: .; V: TRBV5-4; DNA: TGTGCCAGCAGCTTGTACGGAGGGCTGAACACTGAAGCTTTCTTT; CDR3: CASSLYGGLNTEAFF
J: TRBJ2-1; size: .; D: TRBD2; V: TRBV5-1; DNA: TGCGCCAGCAGCTTACGACTAGCGGGAGAAGTAATCGGCAGCGTCAATGAGCAGTTCTTC; CDR3: CASSLRLAGEVIGSVNEQFF
J: TRBJ1-3; size: .; D: .; V: TRBV19; DNA: TGTGCCAGTAGTATCACAGGGTTCCCTGGAAACACCATATATTTT; CDR3: CASSITGFPGNTIYF
J: TRBJ2-7; size: .; D: .; V: TRBV4-3; DNA: TGCGCCAGCAGCCAGGGCACTGATCCTTACGAGCAGTACTTC; CDR3: CASSQGTDPYEQYF
J: TRBJ1-2; size: .; D: .; V: TRBV4-2; DNA: TGTGCCAGCAGCCAAGATCTGGCTGATGGCTACACCTTC; CDR3: CASSQDLADGYTF
J: TRBJ2-3; size: .; D: TRBD2; V: TRBV7-9; DNA: TGTGCCAGCAGGCCAGGCGGACTAGCGGGAGTTGAGGATACGCAGTATTTT; CDR3: CASRPGGLAGVEDTQYF
J: TRBJ2-2; size: .; D: .; V: TRBV9; DNA: TGTGCCAGCAGCGTAGTGAAGGCGGGAAACACCGGGGAGCTGTTTTTT; CDR3: CASSVVKAGNTGELFF
J: TRBJ2-1; size: .; D: .; V: TRBV29-1; DNA: TGCAGCGTTGGGGGGCTGATAAATGAGCAGTTCTTC; CDR3: CSVGGLINEQFF
J: TRBJ2-7; size: .; D: .; V: TRBV30; DNA: TGTGCCTGGAACTACTACACGAGCTCCTACGAGCAGTACTTC; CDR3: CAWNYYTSSYEQYF
J: TRBJ2-7; size: .; D: TRBD1; V: TRBV27; DNA: TGTGCCAGCAGCAGACCGGGACAGCCTACCGAGCAGTACTTC; CDR3: CASSRPGQPTEQYF
J: TRBJ2-1; size: once; D: TRBD2; V: TRBV28; DNA: TGTGCCAGCAGATCATCAGCGGGAGGTTCCTACAATGAGCAGTTCTTC; CDR3: CASRSSAGGSYNEQFF
J: TRBJ2-7; size: .; D: TRBD1; V: TRBV4-2; DNA: TGTGCCAGCAGCCAAGATCGGGACAGTCTAGATGAGCAGTACTTC; CDR3: CASSQDRDSLDEQYF
J: TRBJ1-1; size: .; D: .; V: TRBV30; DNA: TGTGCCTGGAGAAAGGGGGTGGAAAAGGCTGAAGCTTTCTTT; CDR3: CAWRKGVEKAEAFF
J: TRBJ2-3; size: .; D: .; V: TRBV18; DNA: TGTGCCAGCTCACCACCTTTTGCAGGAGATACGCAGTATTTT; CDR3: CASSPPFAGDTQYF
J: TRBJ2-1; size: .; D: TRBD2; V: TRBV7-2; DNA: TGTGCCAGCAGTTCCGCTAGCGGGAGTCCCTCCTACAATGAGCAGTTCTTC; CDR3: CASSSASGSPSYNEQFF
J: TRBJ2-1; size: .; D: TRBD2; V: TRBV13; DNA: TGTGCCAGCAGCTTAGCGTCTAGCGGGCTAGTAGTAAATGAGCAGTTCTTC; CDR3: CASSLASSGLVVNEQFF
J: TRBJ2-2; size: .; D: .; V: TRBV7-6; DNA: TGTGCCAGCAGCTTAGGCGGGGCAAACACCGGGGAGCTGTTTTTT; CDR3: CASSLGGANTGELFF
J: TRBJ2-7; size: .; D: TRBD2; V: TRBV28; DNA: TGTGCCAGCAGTCCTGGCGGGAGATCTTACGAGCAGTACTTC; CDR3: CASSPGGRSYEQYF
J: TRBJ2-1; size: .; D: TRBD2; V: TRBV11-3; DNA: TGTGCCAGCAGCGCCCGACTAGCACCCAATGAGCAGTTCTTC; CDR3: CASSARLAPNEQFF
J: TRBJ2-7; size: .; D: TRBD2; V: TRBV27; DNA: TGTGCCAGCAGTCCGGACGGTCCCGGGACTAGTTACGAGCAGTACTTC; CDR3: CASSPDGPGTSYEQYF
J: TRBJ2-1; size: .; D: .; V: TRBV6-5; DNA: TGTGCCAGCAAGCGGTTCTCCTACAATGAGCAGTTCTTC; CDR3: CASKRFSYNEQFF
J: TRBJ1-2; size: once; D: .; V: TRBV6-5; DNA: TGTGCCAGCAGGGGTAGAGGAGGCGATGGCTACACCTTC; CDR3: CASRGRGGDGYTF
J: TRBJ1-1; size: once; D: TRBD1; V: TRBV6-5; DNA: TGTGCCAGCAGCAGGGGACAGCTGAACACTGAAGCTTTCTTT; CDR3: CASSRGQLNTEAFF
J: TRBJ2-7; size: .; D: .; V: TRBV15; DNA: TGTGCCACCAGCAGAGGGTCTGCGTACAGGGTTGGGACCTACGAGCAGTACTTC; CDR3: CATSRGSAYRVGTYEQYF
J: TRBJ2-3; size: .; D: .; V: TRBV11-2; DNA: TGTGCCAGCAGCTTACAGACTAGCACAGATACGCAGTATTTT; CDR3: CASSLQTSTDTQYF
J: TRBJ1-2; size: .; D: .; V: TRBV10-3; DNA: TGTGCCATCAGTGAGATAGATAACTATGGCTACACCTTC; CDR3: CAISEIDNYGYTF
J: TRBJ1-2; size: .; D: .; V: TRBV19; DNA: TGTGCCAGTAGTATCGGGGGCAGCGGGGGAGCTAACTATGGCTACACCTTC; CDR3: CASSIGGSGGANYGYTF
J: TRBJ1-1; size: .; D: .; V: TRBV5-1; DNA: TGCGCCAGCAGCCCTGGACAGACCGCGGGTAACACTGAAGCTTTCTTT; CDR3: CASSPGQTAGNTEAFF
J: TRBJ1-5; size: .; D: .; V: TRBV6-5; DNA: TGTGCCAGCAGAGAGGAGGTTCATTCAAATCAGCCCCAGCATTTT; CDR3: CASREEVHSNQPQHF
J: TRBJ2-3; size: .; D: .; V: TRBV19; DNA: TGTGCCAGTAGTAGTCCGTCCGGGGGTCGCACAGATACGCAGTATTTT; CDR3: CASSSPSGGRTDTQYF
J: TRBJ2-6; size: .; D: .; V: TRBV28; DNA: TGTGCCAGCAGTTTTCAGAGAGGGGGTGGTGGGGCCAACGTCCTGACTTTC; CDR3: CASSFQRGGGGANVLTF
J: TRBJ2-3; size: once; D: .; V: TRBV5-6; DNA: TGTGCCAGCAGCTTGGAAGGCGGGAGCACAGATACGCAGTATTTT; CDR3: CASSLEGGSTDTQYF
J: TRBJ1-4; size: .; D: TRBD1; V: TRBV10-2; DNA: TGCGCCAGCCTTAACCCGGGACAGATTAATGAAAAACTGTTTTTT; CDR3: CASLNPGQINEKLFF
J: TRBJ2-2; size: .; D: .; V: TRBV4-2; DNA: TGTGCCAGCAGCCAGGTACTGGGAGATGGGACCGGGGAGCTGTTTTTT; CDR3: CASSQVLGDGTGELFF